This T cell receptor (beta chain) was identified during a study of shared clonotypes between healthy human individuals. Points from the study as a whole: Researchers sampled only blood; tissue repertoires likely differ.

Donors were healthy HIV-negative adults without recent acute infections or vaccinations. An assay was performed, and its level was deep. Sequencing was performed with immunoSEQ multiplex PCR; in TCRdb, only in-frame clones are kept and a portion is missing. The table lists about 490,000 clones, 60% to 85% of them singletons, with 13% in the top ten. With regard to this clone: The antigen remains undetermined.

This receptor was identified in a middle-aged woman in good health. Some clones in this sample may be carry-over from other donors' samples. The sample consisted of PBMCs.

The CDR3 nucleotides are TGTGCCAGCAGCTACCGTATGGGACGGGATTATAACACCGGGGAGCTGTTTTTT. Translated: CASSYRMGRDYNTGELFF. This chain uses TRBV5-6 with TRBJ2-2; D tentatively fits TRBD1 or TRBD2 (5 bases each). Trimming pared 3 bases from V and 2 bases from J, leaving 20 bases between. The CDR3 consists of 18 residues. Germline V gene sequence: CDR1 SGHDT, CDR2 YYEEEE.